Below are 15 T cell receptor beta chains sequenced from a single sample in a study of CD8 T cells in Susac syndrome (dated by TCRdb to between 2018 and 2020). The library was generated by the immunoSEQ multiplex PCR assay. RNA was extracted using the RNeasy kit, and roughly 0.5 to 1 ug of the RNA was reverse transcribed with random hexamers. TCRdb reprocessing: public reads trimmed at Q25 with fastp, clones called with MiXCR, in-frame beta chains kept. Merged by CDR3 protein, the rows form single entries marked with the most common genes and DNA. Present in this sample are 150,000 to 180,000 distinct CDR3 sequences, approximately 95% of which were seen just once. The ten largest clones take up 0.15% to 0.2% of the sample. Sequencing used CD4+ T cells from PBMCs. The receptors were gathered from a human donor with Susac syndrome.

This clonotype has just a few counts. This rearrangement joins TRBV12-3 or TRBV12-4 to TRBJ1-6; D ambiguous. The CDR3 spans 15 residues. The V and J ends lost 4 bases and 0 bases respectively, with 7 bases between them. As DNA, the CDR3 is TGTGCCAGCAGTTCAGGTAGCTCCTATAATTCACCCCTCCACTTT. Amino acids: CASSSGSSYNSPLHF.

The chain joins TRBV6-1 to TRBJ2-3; D gene unclear. V gave up 1 base and J gave up 1 base, with 15 bases separating them. CDR3 length equals 17 residues. Germline assignment: CDR1 MNHNS and CDR2 SASEGT. The DNA of the CDR3 is TGTGCCAGCAGTGAAGGCGTTGGTACATACCGCACAGATACGCAGTATTTT. The encoded protein is CASSEGVGTYRTDTQYF.

A single count supports this clonotype. V gene TRBV29-1 combines with J gene TRBJ2-7, with D possibly matching TRBD1 (6 bases). V lost 4 bases and J lost 1, with 14 bases in between. This CDR3 is built from 14 residues. Germline loops: CDR1 SQVTM, CDR2 ANQGSEA. Written as DNA, the CDR3 is TGCAGCGTTGGAGGGACAAAGGGTTCCTACGAGCAGTACTTC. Translated: CSVGGTKGSYEQYF.

The V and J genes are TRBV19 and TRBJ2-7, with 8 bases aligning to TRBD2. Germline lookup yields CDR1 LNHDA and CDR2 SQIVND (reference sequence). The CDR3 has 13 residues. The V gene end was trimmed by 8 bases and the J gene end by 2 bases; junction bases not matched to a gene: 5. As DNA, the CDR3 is TGTGCCAGTCGTCCAGCGGGGGCCTACGAGCAGTACTTC. This translates into CASRPAGAYEQYF.

The CDR3 DNA sequence: TGTGCCAGCAGCCAAGATGTCCTCTATGGCTACACCTTC. This sequence encodes CASSQDVLYGYTF. This rearrangement joins TRBV3-1 to TRBJ1-2; D is ambiguous. V was pared by 0 bases and J by 4 bases, with 6 bases between. There are 13 residues in the CDR3. Germline values: CDR1 LGHDT, CDR2 YNNKEL (reference sequence).

V is TRBV24-1 and J is TRBJ2-1; D might be TRBD2 (5 bases). Trimming shortened V by 2 bases and J by 0 bases, and 10 bases separated the two germline ends. Germline V lookup: CDR1 KGHDR, CDR2 SFDVKD. The CDR3 spans 16 residues. The CDR3 spells CATSDSKGDSYNEQFF. The CDR3 DNA sequence: TGTGCCACCAGTGATTCTAAGGGAGACTCCTACAATGAGCAGTTCTTC.

The V gene is TRBV6-5, the J gene TRBJ1-6; perhaps TRBD1 as D (6 bases). The CDR3 has 14 residues. Germline V lookup: CDR1 MNHEY, CDR2 SVGAGI. V lost 5 bases, J lost 7 bases, and 12 bases lay in between. The CDR3 protein is CASSDRQGNSPLHF. In DNA form, the CDR3 reads TGTGCCAGCAGTGACCGTCAGGGGAATTCACCCCTCCACTTT.

The chain links TRBV19 to TRBJ1-6; D remains ambiguous. The CDR3 length is 13 residues. The germline V gene encodes CDR1 LNHDA and CDR2 SQIVND (reference sequence). Between the trimmed V and J ends, which lost 3 bases and 9 bases, there was a span of 9 bases. The CDR3 DNA reads TGTGCCAGTAGTATTGTTGGCGGTTCACCCCTCCACTTT. It specifies CASSIVGGSPLHF.

The V gene is TRBV5-1, the J gene TRBJ2-7, with TRBD2 as a possible D gene (6 bases). CDR3 length: 14 amino acids. Germline V CDR1 and CDR2: SGHRS, YFSETQ. The V gene lost 0 bases and the J gene lost 2 bases, with 9 bases spanning the gap. CDR3 in amino acids: CASSLVGGPYEQYF. The CDR3 DNA sequence: TGCGCCAGCAGCTTGGTGGGGGGTCCCTACGAGCAGTACTTC.

The rearrangement uses TRBV27 and TRBJ1-5; no definite D call. The CDR3 is made up of 16 amino acids. V dropped 5 bases and J dropped 2 bases, with 16 bases sitting between them. Germline CDR1 and CDR2: MNHEY and SMNVEV (reference sequence). The CDR3 region has the DNA TGTGCCAGCAGTCTCAGGATCGAGGCTGGCAATCAGCCCCAGCATTTT. Residues: CASSLRIEAGNQPQHF.

V gene TRBV27 combines with J gene TRBJ2-5, with D unclear. The germline CDR1 and CDR2 sequences are MNHEY and SMNVEV (reference sequence). Between the trimmed V and J ends, which lost 6 bases and 3 bases, there was a span of 11 bases. CDR3 length: 13 amino acids. CDR3 sequence: CASRGHVEETQYF. The CDR3 DNA follows: TGTGCCAGCAGAGGGCACGTGGAAGAGACCCAGTACTTC.

V is TRBV12-3 or TRBV12-4 and J is TRBJ2-5; D may be TRBD1 or TRBD2 (7 bases each). The V gene lost 8 bases and the J gene lost 5 bases, with 12 bases spanning the gap. CDR3 length: 12 residues. The CDR3 region has the DNA TGTGCCAGCGGGAGGGGGCGGGAGACCCAGTACTTC. Translating gives CASGRGRETQYF.

This sequence joins TRBV29-1 and TRBJ2-5, with TRBD2 identical over 10 bases. Trimming took 0 bases from V and 6 from J; bases not matched to a gene: 7. The CDR3 consists of 15 residues. In germline, CDR1 is SQVTM, CDR2 ANQGSEA. CDR3 loop: CSVEDRTSGRKTQYF. CDR3 nucleotides: TGCAGCGTTGAAGATCGGACTAGCGGACGGAAGACCCAGTACTTC.

The chain has TRBV2 and TRBJ2-5; TRBD1 might be the D (5 bases). This CDR3 has 14 amino acids. Germline V gene data show CDR1 as SNHLY and CDR2 as FYNNEI. V was pared by 2 bases and J by 2 bases, with 9 bases between. The CDR3 is CASSERTRQETQYF. The DNA of the CDR3 is TGTGCCAGCAGTGAACGGACAAGACAAGAGACCCAGTACTTC.

The chain couples TRBV6-1 to TRBJ2-6; 9 bases align to TRBD2. Germline loops: CDR1 MNHNS, CDR2 SASEGT. Unmatched junction bases numbered 9, after V lost 5 bases and J lost 4 bases. The CDR3 consists of 17 residues. For the CDR3, the DNA is TGTGCCAGCAGTACCGGGACTAGCCTTCTCGGGGCCAACGTCCTGACTTTC. This encodes CASSTGTSLLGANVLTF.